This passage covers 26 T cell receptor beta chains from one sample sequenced in a study of CD8 T cells in ankylosing spondylitis. In TCRdb, the 5' RACE reads were re-called with MiXCR into one record per CDR3 protein. The table lists some 270,000 distinct CDR3 sequences, approximately 20% of them singletons. Source material: blood, either unsorted or a sorted T cell fraction (not recorded which). The receptors shown here come from a male donor with ankylosing spondylitis or in good health (not recorded which).

This clonotype turned up a few times. This rearrangement joins TRBV7-8 to TRBJ2-3; D gene ambiguous. V was shortened by 7 bases and J by 1 base, with 9 bases between the two germline ends. Germline assignment: CDR1 SGHVS and CDR2 FQNEAQ. This CDR3 is 13 amino acids long. In DNA form, the CDR3 reads TGTGCCAGCACCCTTCGAGGCACAGATACGCAGTATTTT. It encodes CASTLRGTDTQYF.

The J gene is TRBJ2-1, the V gene TRBV20-1, with 10 bases aligning to TRBD2. The length of the CDR3 is 16 residues. The germline V gene has CDR1 DFQATT and CDR2 SNEGSKA (reference sequence). The J segment lost 4 bases and the V segment lost 3 bases, leaving 9 bases of the junction unmatched. DNA for the CDR3: TGCAGTGCTAGTGGGACCTGGACTAGCGGATACAATGAGCAGTTCTTC. Its protein product is CSASGTWTSGYNEQFF.

The chain recombines TRBV2 with TRBJ2-3; 7 nucleotides agree with TRBD2. From germline, CDR1 is SNHLY and CDR2 FYNNEI. This CDR3 has 18 residues. After removal of 3 bases from V and 0 bases from J, the junction contained 12 bases not matched to a gene. CDR3 region: CASSEVPGSGISTDTQYF. The CDR3 DNA reads TGTGCCAGCAGTGAGGTGCCGGGGAGCGGGATTAGCACAGATACGCAGTATTTT.

The chain uses TRBV7-8 and TRBJ2-3; 7 nucleotides align to TRBD1. The CDR3 totals 16 residues. V lost 1 base and J lost 0; bases outside the gene matches: 4. Germline CDR1 is SGHVS and CDR2 is FQNEAQ. The CDR3 sequence: CASSLDRGQSTDTQYF. The CDR3 region has the DNA TGTGCCAGCAGCTTAGATCGGGGACAGAGCACAGATACGCAGTATTTT.

This chain connects TRBV4-2 to TRBJ2-5, with D tentatively TRBD1 (6 bases). Germline V gene lookup returns CDR1 LGHNA and CDR2 YNFKEQ. This CDR3 is built from 15 residues. V lost 0 bases, J lost 5 bases, and 13 bases lay in between. DNA for the CDR3: TGTGCCAGCAGCCAAGAAAGGGGCAGGGGCGAGACCCAGTACTTC. Amino acid sequence: CASSQERGRGETQYF.

This clonotype showed up just a few times. J is TRBJ2-3 and V is TRBV6-1; the D gene could be TRBD1 or TRBD2 (5 bases each). CDR3 length equals 21 residues. Germline V lookup: CDR1 MNHNS, CDR2 SASEGT. V lost 4 bases and J lost 2, with 31 bases in between. The CDR3 region is CASSGEERSTGALKITDTQYF. CDR3 DNA: TGTGCCAGCAGTGGGGAAGAAAGGAGCACCGGGGCCCTAAAGATCACAGATACGCAGTATTTT.

V gene TRBV25-1 combines with J gene TRBJ2-1; D not resolved. CDR3 length equals 16 residues. V lost 0 bases and J 8 bases, leaving 17 bases between the germline ends. The V gene's germline CDR1 is MGHDK and CDR2 SYGVNS. This chain's CDR3 is CASSEYIREGNDEQFF. The CDR3 DNA follows: TGTGCCAGCAGTGAATATATTCGTGAAGGGAACGATGAGCAGTTCTTC.

The chain joins TRBV2 to TRBJ2-7; D remains ambiguous. V lost 11 bases, J lost 0 bases, and 11 bases lay in between. Germline values: CDR1 SNHLY, CDR2 FYNNEI. The length of the CDR3 is 12 residues. The CDR3 region is CAATVHSYEQYF. CDR3 DNA: TGTGCCGCAACAGTCCACTCCTACGAGCAGTACTTC. Together with reference TRBV2 and TRBJ2-7, the CDR3 gives the full variable domain: EPEVTQTPSHQVTQMGQEVILRCVPISNHLYFYWYRQILGQKVEFLVSFYNNEISEKSEIFDDQFSVERPDGSNFTLKIRSTKLEDSAMYFCAATVHSYEQYFGPGTRLTVT.

CDR3 region: CSVESETYNEQFF. The DNA of the CDR3 is TGCAGCGTTGAAAGTGAGACCTACAATGAGCAGTTCTTC. V and J are TRBV29-1 and TRBJ2-1; D is ambiguous. The germline V gene encodes CDR1 SQVTM and CDR2 ANQGSEA. The CDR3 covers 13 residues. V gave up 2 bases and J gave up 2 bases, with 7 bases separating them.

The rearrangement links TRBV4-3 to TRBJ2-6; no firm D call. The V and J ends lost 4 bases and 1 base respectively, with 8 bases between them. CDR1 and CDR2 from the germline V gene are LGHNA and YSLEER. The CDR3 covers 15 residues. The CDR3 DNA sequence: TGCGCCAGCAGCCCCGAATCATCTGGGGCCAACGTCCTGACTTTC. This encodes CASSPESSGANVLTF.

This rearrangement joins TRBV12-3 or TRBV12-4 to TRBJ2-1; the match to TRBD2 covers 12 bases. V gave up 8 bases and J gave up 5 bases; unmatched junction bases: 4. The CDR3 contains 14 residues. CDR3 sequence: CASDRLAGDNEQFF. The CDR3 coding sequence is TGTGCCAGCGATCGACTAGCGGGGGACAATGAGCAGTTCTTC.

This clonotype was picked up a small number of times. The chain uses TRBV29-1 and TRBJ2-1; TRBD2 agrees at 13 bases. The J segment lost 11 bases and the V segment lost 1 base, leaving 8 bases of the junction unmatched. Per the germline V gene, CDR1 is SQVTM and CDR2 is ANQGSEA. There are 15 residues in the CDR3. CDR3 amino acids: CSVEGTSGSDAKQFF. The CDR3 bases are TGCAGCGTTGAAGGGACTAGCGGGAGCGACGCCAAGCAGTTCTTC.

This clonotype was counted a few times. V is TRBV20-1 and J is TRBJ2-1; tentatively, D is TRBD2 (6 bases). The CDR3 consists of 14 residues. Per germline, CDR1 DFQATT and CDR2 SNEGSKA (reference sequence). Trimming took off 5 bases at V and 4 bases at J, with 15 bases between the two ends. The CDR3 coding sequence is TGCAGTGCTTCTCCGGGACGGGAGTACAATGAGCAGTTCTTC. This sequence encodes CSASPGREYNEQFF.

This clonotype occurred many times. V usage is TRBV12-3 or TRBV12-4 and J usage is TRBJ2-3; D is perhaps TRBD1 (5 bases). The CDR3 spans 14 residues. V gave up 4 bases and J gave up 3 bases, with 11 bases separating them. CDR3 sequence reads: CASSWSGYTDTQYF. CDR3 nucleotides: TGTGCCAGCAGTTGGTCAGGGTATACAGATACGCAGTATTTT.

This rearrangement joins TRBV5-1 to TRBJ2-1, with TRBD2 identical over 8 bases. V shed 5 bases, J shed 1 base, and the junction held 11 bases outside the gene matches. The germline gives CDR1 SGHRS, CDR2 YFSETQ. The CDR3 loop spans 17 amino acids. Here the CDR3 DNA reads TGCGCCAGCAGATTAGGGGAAAGCGGGAGTTCCTACAATGAGCAGTTCTTC. Protein: CASRLGESGSSYNEQFF. The entire variable domain, with the rest obtained from reference TRBV5-1 and TRBJ2-1, is as follows: KAGVTQTPRYLIKTRGQQVTLSCSPISGHRSVSWYQQTPGQGLQFLFEYFSETQRNKGNFPGRFSGRQFSNSRSEMNVSTLELGDSALYLCASRLGESGSSYNEQFFGPGTRLTVL.

This clonotype was seen repeatedly, ten times or more. Here the CDR3 DNA reads TGTGCCAGCAGTTTCGCCGGGACTAGAAATGAGCAGTTCTTC. It translates to CASSFAGTRNEQFF. The chain is built from TRBV12-3 or TRBV12-4 and TRBJ2-1; 8 bases are shared with TRBD2. The CDR3 runs to 14 residues. V shed 3 bases, J shed 7 bases, and the junction held 5 bases outside the gene matches.

The chain combines TRBV12-3 or TRBV12-4 with TRBJ2-7, with D hard to call. V lost 2 bases, J lost 8 bases, and 10 bases lay in between. The CDR3 sequence is 12 residues long. CDR3 residues: CASSLNRLQQYF. CDR3 in DNA: TGTGCCAGCAGTTTAAATAGGTTACAGCAGTACTTC.

The chain is built from TRBV4-2 and TRBJ2-7; D is undetermined. Per germline, CDR1 LGHNA and CDR2 YNFKEQ. The V gene lost 0 bases and the J gene lost 3 bases, with 12 bases spanning the gap. The CDR3 totals 15 residues. The CDR3 spells CASSQDKLVDYEQYF. In nucleotides, the CDR3 is TGTGCCAGCAGCCAAGATAAATTGGTGGACTACGAGCAGTACTTC.

This chain uses TRBV12-3 or TRBV12-4 with TRBJ2-6; 7 nucleotides match TRBD2. This CDR3 comprises 17 residues. V gave up 3 bases and J gave up 0 bases; unmatched junction bases: 5. CDR3 in amino acids: CASSLRGISSGANVLTF. Written as DNA, the CDR3 is TGTGCCAGCAGTTTGCGGGGGATTAGCTCTGGGGCCAACGTCCTGACTTTC.

The chain uses TRBV15 and TRBJ2-7; possibly TRBD1 for D (6 bases). V was clipped by 0 bases and J by 4 bases, with 10 bases between them. The CDR3 covers 14 residues. CDR1 and CDR2 (germline): LNHNV, YYDKDF (reference sequence). The DNA for the CDR3 is TGTGCCACCAGCAGAGATCAGGGGCAATACGAGCAGTACTTC. Its translation is CATSRDQGQYEQYF.

The gene calls are TRBV5-4 and TRBJ2-1; 9 nucleotides match TRBD2. Trimming at V came to 0 bases and at J to 2 bases, leaving 0 bases not matched to a gene. The CDR3 totals 15 residues. Germline V gene sequence: CDR1 SGHNT, CDR2 YYREEE (reference sequence). DNA of the CDR3: TGTGCCAGCAGCTTGGGGACTAGCGCCTACAATGAGCAGTTCTTC. This gives the protein CASSLGTSAYNEQFF.

J is TRBJ2-2 and V is TRBV5-6; D unresolved. The V gene lost 5 bases and the J gene lost 0 bases, with 8 bases spanning the gap. The germline V gene has CDR1 SGHDT and CDR2 YYEEEE. The CDR3 has 14 residues. The CDR3, as DNA: TGTGCCAGCAGATTGACATCGAACACCGGGGAGCTGTTTTTT. Translated, it gives CASRLTSNTGELFF.

The chain uses TRBV7-9 and TRBJ2-3; D unclear. Germline loops: CDR1 SEHNR, CDR2 FQNEAQ (reference sequence). The CDR3 runs 14 residues. The germline V and J ends were trimmed by 6 bases and 3 bases, with 13 bases remaining between them. The CDR3 nucleotides are TGTGCCAGCAGTTCGGCTTTGGGGACAGATACGCAGTATTTT. It is translated as CASSSALGTDTQYF.

The table lists this clonotype with a few counts. The chain employs TRBV28 and TRBJ1-3, with TRBD1 matching 10 bases. The CDR3 extends over 14 amino acids. Germline CDR1 MDHEN, CDR2 SYDVKM. V lost 10 bases to trimming and J lost 2 bases; unmatched junction nucleotides: 5. The CDR3 DNA is TGTGCCACGGACAGGGGGAAGACTGGAAACACCATATATTTT. Encoded protein: CATDRGKTGNTIYF.

V is TRBV7-6 and J is TRBJ1-4, with D perhaps TRBD1 (6 bases). Germline CDR1 and CDR2: SGHVS and FNYEAQ. CDR3 size: 14 residues. Trimming took off 2 bases at V and 10 bases at J, with 14 bases between the two ends. The CDR3 bases are TGTGCCAGCAGCTTATGGTCAGGGGAGGGAAAACTGTTTTTT. Translation: CASSLWSGEGKLFF.

The chain combines TRBV28 with TRBJ2-7; the D call may be TRBD1 or TRBD2 (5 bases each). Trimming removed 1 base from V and 0 bases from J, with 13 bases in between. Germline CDR1 and CDR2: MDHEN and SYDVKM. This CDR3 comprises 16 residues. The CDR3 sequence is CASSLSQGPISYEQYF. Written as DNA, the CDR3 is TGTGCCAGCAGTTTATCTCAGGGACCCATCTCCTACGAGCAGTACTTC. Using reference TRBV28 and TRBJ2-7 for the parts outside the CDR3, the full variable domain is DVKVTQSSRYLVKRTGEKVFLECVQDMDHENMFWYRQDPGLGLRLIYFSYDVKMKEKGDIPEGYSVSREKKERFSLILESASTNQTSMYLCASSLSQGPISYEQYFGPGTRLTVT.